A selection of T cell receptor beta chains follows, all from one sample in a study of blood T cell repertoires in COVID-19. Profiled with immunoSEQ multiplex PCR; TCRdb holds only in-frame clones, not every one. The sample shows about 70,000 clones, about four fifths of them seen only once. What was sequenced was peripheral blood. These receptor sequences come from a man aged 70-80 years who had recovered from COVID-19. Each CDR3 is given with its conserved first and last residue. A D gene is named only where the DNA matches it firmly. Expanded clones get a size class; other rows say once, few or many, or leave the size out.

d_call: TRBD1
v_call: TRBV19
j_call: TRBJ2-7
clone_size: once
cdr3_aa: CASTSKGTGSSYEQYF
cdr3_nt: TGTGCCAGTACCTCAAAAGGGACAGGGAGCTCCTACGAGCAGTACTTC

d_call: TRBD2
v_call: TRBV7-2
j_call: TRBJ2-5
clone_size: few
cdr3_aa: CASSGGVQETQYF
cdr3_nt: TGTGCCAGCAGCGGGGGGGTCCAAGAGACCCAGTACTTC

d_call: TRBD1
v_call: TRBV19
j_call: TRBJ1-4
clone_size: .
cdr3_aa: CASKDRGATNEKLFF
cdr3_nt: TGTGCCAGTAAAGACAGGGGTGCAACTAATGAAAAACTGTTTTTT

d_call: .
v_call: TRBV28
j_call: TRBJ2-5
clone_size: .
cdr3_aa: CASRTGSWETQYF
cdr3_nt: TGTGCCAGCAGAACAGGGAGTTGGGAGACCCAGTACTTC

d_call: .
v_call: TRBV6-5
j_call: TRBJ2-7
clone_size: .
cdr3_aa: CASSYSPFGQGYEQYF
cdr3_nt: TGTGCCAGCAGTTACTCCCCTTTCGGCCAGGGTTACGAGCAGTACTTC

d_call: .
v_call: TRBV6-5
j_call: TRBJ2-1
clone_size: .
cdr3_aa: CASTFQAGNPNEQFF
cdr3_nt: TGTGCCAGCACCTTCCAGGCAGGGAACCCCAATGAGCAGTTCTTC

d_call: .
v_call: TRBV5-1
j_call: TRBJ2-2
clone_size: .
cdr3_aa: CASSLQIYLTNTGELFF
cdr3_nt: TGCGCCAGCAGCTTGCAAATCTACCTCACGAACACCGGGGAGCTGTTTTTT

d_call: .
v_call: TRBV12-5
j_call: TRBJ2-2
clone_size: once
cdr3_aa: CASGLGWRPPNTGELFF
cdr3_nt: TGTGCTAGTGGTTTGGGTTGGAGACCACCGAACACCGGGGAGCTGTTTTTT

d_call: .
v_call: TRBV3-1/TRBV3-2
j_call: TRBJ1-5
clone_size: .
cdr3_aa: CASSQDWGPGQPQHF
cdr3_nt: TGTGCCAGCAGCCAAGACTGGGGCCCCGGGCAGCCCCAGCATTTT

d_call: .
v_call: TRBV5-1
j_call: TRBJ1-2
clone_size: once
cdr3_aa: CASTGGTYGYTF
cdr3_nt: TGCGCCTCCACCGGGGGGACCTATGGCTACACCTTC

d_call: TRBD1
v_call: TRBV29-1
j_call: TRBJ2-7
clone_size: .
cdr3_aa: CSGGQGDYEQYF
cdr3_nt: TGCAGCGGGGGACAGGGGGACTACGAGCAGTACTTC

d_call: .
v_call: TRBV7-8
j_call: TRBJ2-3
clone_size: .
cdr3_aa: CASSSQRGTDTQYF
cdr3_nt: TGTGCCAGCAGCTCGCAGCGGGGCACAGATACGCAGTATTTT

d_call: .
v_call: TRBV6-5
j_call: TRBJ1-2
clone_size: .
cdr3_aa: CASPGGEGSNYGYTF
cdr3_nt: TGTGCCAGTCCTGGGGGGGAGGGGTCTAACTATGGCTACACCTTC

d_call: .
v_call: TRBV7-8
j_call: TRBJ1-1
clone_size: .
cdr3_aa: CASSLEGGVTEAFF
cdr3_nt: TGTGCCAGCAGCTTAGAGGGGGGGGTCACTGAAGCTTTCTTT

d_call: TRBD2
v_call: TRBV3-1/TRBV3-2
j_call: TRBJ2-5
clone_size: once
cdr3_aa: CASSQGAAGGAETQYF
cdr3_nt: TGTGCCAGCAGCCAAGGGGCAGCGGGGGGGGCTGAGACCCAGTACTTC

d_call: .
v_call: TRBV5-1
j_call: TRBJ1-5
clone_size: .
cdr3_aa: CASSLLGSGNQPQHF
cdr3_nt: TGCGCCAGCAGCTTGCTCGGTTCGGGCAATCAGCCCCAGCATTTT

d_call: TRBD1
v_call: TRBV4-1
j_call: TRBJ1-2
clone_size: .
cdr3_aa: CASSPGQGTNYGYTF
cdr3_nt: TGCGCCAGCAGCCCCGGACAGGGAACTAACTATGGCTACACCTTC

d_call: TRBD1
v_call: TRBV6-5
j_call: TRBJ1-2
clone_size: once
cdr3_aa: CATSEDRGNYGYTF
cdr3_nt: TGTGCCACCTCCGAGGACAGGGGTAACTATGGCTACACCTTC

d_call: .
v_call: TRBV19
j_call: TRBJ1-2
clone_size: once
cdr3_aa: CASIARQGTNYGYTF
cdr3_nt: TGTGCCAGTATCGCTAGGCAGGGTACTAACTATGGCTACACCTTC

d_call: .
v_call: TRBV18
j_call: TRBJ2-3
clone_size: .
cdr3_aa: CASSPSPPRTDTQYF
cdr3_nt: TGTGCCAGCTCACCTTCCCCCCCGAGGACAGATACGCAGTATTTT

d_call: .
v_call: TRBV4-1
j_call: TRBJ1-1
clone_size: .
cdr3_aa: CASSQDAGNTEAFF
cdr3_nt: TGCGCCAGCAGCCAAGACGCAGGGAACACTGAAGCTTTCTTT

d_call: TRBD1
v_call: TRBV4-3
j_call: TRBJ1-2
clone_size: .
cdr3_aa: CASSQYGPGQMNSNYGYTF
cdr3_nt: TGCGCCAGCAGCCAATATGGACCGGGACAGATGAATTCTAACTATGGCTACACCTTC

d_call: .
v_call: TRBV6-6
j_call: TRBJ1-2
clone_size: .
cdr3_aa: CASRGMGRNYGYTF
cdr3_nt: TGTGCCAGCAGGGGGATGGGGAGGAACTATGGCTACACCTTC

d_call: TRBD1
v_call: TRBV28
j_call: TRBJ2-2
clone_size: .
cdr3_aa: CASSLRGTGGSGELFF
cdr3_nt: TGTGCCAGCAGTTTAAGAGGGACAGGGGGTTCAGGGGAGCTGTTTTTT

d_call: TRBD1
v_call: TRBV28
j_call: TRBJ2-2
clone_size: .
cdr3_aa: CASRGPIYTGELFF
cdr3_nt: TGTGCCAGTAGGGGGCCCATCTACACCGGGGAGCTGTTTTTT

d_call: .
v_call: TRBV9
j_call: TRBJ2-2
clone_size: .
cdr3_aa: CASSFRDGGGELFF
cdr3_nt: TGTGCCAGCAGCTTCCGGGACGGAGGGGGGGAGCTGTTTTTT

d_call: TRBD1
v_call: TRBV4-2
j_call: TRBJ2-3
clone_size: .
cdr3_aa: CASSRTTGGGDDTQYF
cdr3_nt: TGTGCCAGCAGCCGGACGACAGGGGGGGGCGATGATACGCAGTATTTT

d_call: TRBD1
v_call: TRBV7-2
j_call: TRBJ1-1
clone_size: .
cdr3_aa: CASSLGQGNTEAFF
cdr3_nt: TGTGCCAGCAGCTTAGGACAGGGGAACACTGAAGCTTTCTTT

d_call: .
v_call: TRBV5-1
j_call: TRBJ2-1
clone_size: .
cdr3_aa: CASSLVPGQDNEQFF
cdr3_nt: TGCGCCAGCAGCTTGGTGCCTGGACAAGACAATGAGCAGTTCTTC

d_call: TRBD2
v_call: TRBV6-4
j_call: TRBJ2-1
clone_size: once
cdr3_aa: CASSVGTSGDNEQFF
cdr3_nt: TGTGCCAGCAGTGTAGGGACTAGCGGGGACAATGAGCAGTTCTTC

d_call: TRBD1
v_call: TRBV6-6
j_call: TRBJ1-1
clone_size: .
cdr3_aa: CASGYRGTEAFF
cdr3_nt: TGTGCCAGCGGCTACAGGGGGACTGAAGCTTTCTTT

d_call: TRBD2
v_call: TRBV29-1
j_call: TRBJ2-7
clone_size: .
cdr3_aa: CSVGVGGTSGYEQYF
cdr3_nt: TGCAGCGTTGGCGTCGGTGGGACTAGCGGCTACGAGCAGTACTTC

d_call: .
v_call: TRBV3-1/TRBV3-2
j_call: TRBJ1-2
clone_size: .
cdr3_aa: CASSPKAVAGYTF
cdr3_nt: TGTGCCAGCAGCCCTAAGGCGGTTGCTGGCTACACCTTC

d_call: TRBD2
v_call: TRBV25-1
j_call: TRBJ2-3
clone_size: .
cdr3_aa: CASSKTSGGFTDTQYF
cdr3_nt: TGTGCCAGCAGCAAGACTAGCGGGGGATTCACAGATACGCAGTATTTT

d_call: TRBD2
v_call: TRBV5-1
j_call: TRBJ2-3
clone_size: .
cdr3_aa: CASRLAGGPGADTQYF
cdr3_nt: TGCGCCAGTCGACTAGCGGGAGGGCCGGGGGCAGATACGCAGTATTTT

d_call: TRBD1
v_call: TRBV27
j_call: TRBJ2-7
clone_size: .
cdr3_aa: CASSRYRGQEQYF
cdr3_nt: TGTGCCAGCAGTAGATACAGGGGGCAAGAGCAGTACTTC

d_call: .
v_call: TRBV19
j_call: TRBJ2-7
clone_size: .
cdr3_aa: CASSMSSRDKQYF
cdr3_nt: TGTGCCAGTAGTATGTCGTCTAGAGATAAGCAGTACTTC

d_call: .
v_call: TRBV11-3
j_call: TRBJ1-2
clone_size: few
cdr3_aa: CASSSGTPHHLDGYTF
cdr3_nt: TGTGCCAGCAGCTCCGGGACTCCCCATCACCTTGATGGCTACACCTTC

d_call: TRBD1
v_call: TRBV15
j_call: TRBJ2-5
clone_size: .
cdr3_aa: CATGARGYQETQYF
cdr3_nt: TGTGCCACGGGGGCCAGGGGGTACCAAGAGACCCAGTACTTC

d_call: TRBD2
v_call: TRBV5-6
j_call: TRBJ2-7
clone_size: .
cdr3_aa: CASSLGDGLDYYEQYF
cdr3_nt: TGTGCCAGCAGCTTGGGTGACGGACTAGACTACTACGAGCAGTACTTC

d_call: TRBD2
v_call: TRBV19
j_call: TRBJ2-2
clone_size: .
cdr3_aa: CASSKLAGVKLTGELFF
cdr3_nt: TGTGCCAGTAGTAAACTAGCGGGAGTTAAGTTGACCGGGGAGCTGTTTTTT

d_call: TRBD2
v_call: TRBV7-2
j_call: TRBJ2-1
clone_size: once
cdr3_aa: CASSLGSLAGYNEQFF
cdr3_nt: TGTGCCAGCAGCTTAGGTAGTCTAGCGGGTTACAATGAGCAGTTCTTC

d_call: TRBD1
v_call: TRBV6-1
j_call: TRBJ1-5
clone_size: .
cdr3_aa: CASSADRGTAFIQPQHF
cdr3_nt: TGTGCCAGCAGTGCCGACAGGGGAACAGCCTTCATTCAGCCCCAGCATTTT

d_call: TRBD1
v_call: TRBV19
j_call: TRBJ1-4
clone_size: .
cdr3_aa: CASSPTPIGTGFEKLFF
cdr3_nt: TGTGCCAGTAGCCCTACTCCCATCGGGACAGGGTTTGAAAAACTGTTTTTT

d_call: TRBD2
v_call: TRBV18
j_call: TRBJ2-1
clone_size: few
cdr3_aa: CASSQQVGTSENEQFF
cdr3_nt: TGTGCCAGCTCACAGCAGGTCGGGACTAGCGAGAATGAGCAGTTCTTC

d_call: .
v_call: TRBV5-1
j_call: TRBJ2-7
clone_size: few
cdr3_aa: CASSPAGYEQYF
cdr3_nt: TGCGCCAGCAGCCCCGCCGGCTACGAGCAGTACTTC

d_call: TRBD2
v_call: TRBV10-3
j_call: TRBJ2-7
clone_size: few
cdr3_aa: CAISDWGGSSYEQYF
cdr3_nt: TGTGCCATCAGTGATTGGGGAGGGAGCTCCTACGAGCAGTACTTC

d_call: TRBD1
v_call: TRBV19
j_call: TRBJ1-5
clone_size: .
cdr3_aa: CASSGQGGNQPQHF
cdr3_nt: TGTGCCAGTTCAGGACAGGGGGGTAATCAGCCCCAGCATTTT